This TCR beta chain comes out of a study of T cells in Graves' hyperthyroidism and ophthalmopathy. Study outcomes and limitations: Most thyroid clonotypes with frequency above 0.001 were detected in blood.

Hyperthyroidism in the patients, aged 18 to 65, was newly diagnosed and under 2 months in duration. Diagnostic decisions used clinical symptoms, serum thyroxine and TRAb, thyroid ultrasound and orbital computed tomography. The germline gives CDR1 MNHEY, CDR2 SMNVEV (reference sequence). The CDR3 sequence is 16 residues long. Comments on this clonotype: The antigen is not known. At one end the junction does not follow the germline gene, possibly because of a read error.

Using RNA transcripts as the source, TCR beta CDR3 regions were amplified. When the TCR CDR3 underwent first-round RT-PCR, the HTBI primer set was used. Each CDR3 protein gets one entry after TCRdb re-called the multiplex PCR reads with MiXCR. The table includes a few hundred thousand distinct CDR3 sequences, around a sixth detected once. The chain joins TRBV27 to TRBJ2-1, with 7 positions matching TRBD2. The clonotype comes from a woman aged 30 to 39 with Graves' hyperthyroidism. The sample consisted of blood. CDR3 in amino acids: CASSQAGRGSYNKQFF. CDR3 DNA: TGTGCCAGCAGCCAAGCGGGGCGGGGCTCCTACAATAAGCAGTTCTTC.